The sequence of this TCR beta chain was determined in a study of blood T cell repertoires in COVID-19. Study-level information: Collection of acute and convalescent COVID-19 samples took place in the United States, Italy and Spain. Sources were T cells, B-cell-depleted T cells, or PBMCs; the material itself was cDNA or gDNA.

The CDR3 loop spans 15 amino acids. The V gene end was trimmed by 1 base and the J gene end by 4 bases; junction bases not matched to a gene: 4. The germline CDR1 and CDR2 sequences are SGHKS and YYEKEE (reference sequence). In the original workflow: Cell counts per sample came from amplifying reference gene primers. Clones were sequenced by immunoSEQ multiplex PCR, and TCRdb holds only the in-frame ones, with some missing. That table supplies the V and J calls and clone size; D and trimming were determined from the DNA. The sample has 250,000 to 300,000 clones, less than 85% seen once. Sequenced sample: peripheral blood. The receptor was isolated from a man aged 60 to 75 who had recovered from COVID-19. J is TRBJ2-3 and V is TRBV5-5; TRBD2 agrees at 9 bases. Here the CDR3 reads CASSLRGRVADTQYF. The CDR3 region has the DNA TGTGCCAGCAGCTTGCGCGGGAGGGTAGCAGATACGCAGTATTTT.